This T cell receptor beta chain was found in a study of CXCR3-negative and CXCR3-positive naive CD8 T cells (dated by TCRdb to between 2017 and 2020). In the study overall: About 150 million TRB reads were obtained in total, roughly 1.5 +/- 0.3 million reads per library. Diversity and physicochemical repertoire analyses were performed on about a dozen donors pooled from two independent experiments. The TRBV-TRBJ cluster analysis covered naive subsets from about 5 donors and memory cells from 3 donors. Overall study outcomes, separate from this receptor: Because surface CD5, which is linked to self-reactivity in mice, was comparable between the naive subsets, TCR interaction strength was also inferred from TRB CDR3 physicochemical properties. TRB CDR3s from CXCR3-positive naive cells showed higher hydrophobicity (lower Kidera factor 4), lower energy, and higher strength and volume indices than CXCR3-negative naive cells. Repertoire diversity was comparably high in both naive subsets but much lower in memory CD8+ T cells. Within the same donor, TRBV-TRBJ usage looked similar between naive CXCR3-negative and CXCR3-positive cells, but memory cells had distinct patterns. Freshly isolated PBMCs were used for most assays because CXCR3 expression went down partially after cryopreservation.

Points on this clonotype: The clone's antigen remains unknown.

The CDR3 goes from the cysteine to the phenylalanine over 15 residues. DNA for this receptor is not on file. CDR1 SQVTM and CDR2 ANQGSEA are derived from the germline V gene. Instrument on record: NextSeq 550. The Human TCR Profiling Kit (MiLaboratory) was used to make UMI-labeled 5' RACE TRB cDNA libraries. The full amount of extracted RNA was used for cDNA synthesis, and the full amount of resulting cDNA was used for PCR amplification. Libraries were prepared in parallel with an identical number of PCR cycles. The study's processing was this. About 53,000 +/- 9,400 unique UMI-labeled TRB cDNA molecules per library were extracted with MIGEC and MiXCR, with at least two reads per UMI required. Each library averaged about 37,000 +/- 9,700 functional in-frame TRB CDR3 nucleotide clonotypes without stop codons. After each sample was downsampled to 5000 UMI-labeled TRB molecules, VDJtools was used to calculate diversity metrics such as normalized Shannon-Wiener and Chao1. VDJtools computed clonotype-size-weighted physicochemical properties of the central five CDR3 residues: interaction energy, strength, volume and Kidera factor 4. TCRdb reprocessed the reads, and each CDR3 protein sequence is entered once, without DNA. Clone size and V and J calls follow TCRdb, not the original study. The sample's own table lists roughly 130,000 distinct CDR3 sequences. The ten most abundant clones make up 0.5% to 0.7% of the sample.

Each CD8+ T cell subset was flow-sorted in triplicate, with 300,000 cells per subset placed directly into RLT lysis buffer. To exclude memory contaminants, naive CD8+ T cells were stringently defined as CD45RO-CCR7+CD27+CD95-. Peripheral blood mononuclear cells were isolated from buffy coats by standard density gradient centrifugation. A FACSAria III was used to flow-sort naive CXCR3-negative and CXCR3-positive CD8+ T cells. Total RNA was extracted from sorted cells using an RNeasy Mini Kit. The specimen sequenced was naive CXCR3+ CD8+ T cells from blood. The cell subset or site label, read with the paper, signifies: CD45RO-CCR7+CD27+CD95- naive CD8+ T cells expressing CXCR3 (TNR3+). This sequence originates from a human donor in good health. Some clones in this sample may be carry-over from other donors' samples. The rearranged chain carries TRBV29-1 and TRBJ2-3; TCRdb calls TRBD1, which cannot be checked without DNA. The CDR3 here reads CSVEGPHPGTDTQHF.